Listed here is a single T cell receptor (beta chain). The antigen is not known. The source of the sample is a study of cytomegalovirus exposure and HLA in healthy donors. Study conclusions and caveats: Presence/absence analysis assumed near-uniform sequencing depth across donors. Three chains linked to CMV were shown in vitro to be specific for CMV antigens.

Researchers ran the PCR with 60 Vbeta and 13 Jbeta primers. The assay was immunoSEQ multiplex PCR, and TCRdb's table has in-frame clones only and misses some. The data show around 120,000 clones, with approximately 84% seen just once and less than 0.25% held by the top ten. V shed 1 base and J shed 4 bases, with 14 bases lying between them. Per germline, CDR1 LNHDA and CDR2 SQIVND (reference sequence). The CDR3 covers 15 residues. Sequenced sample: PBMCs. V usage is TRBV19 and J usage is TRBJ2-7; weak D call: TRBD2 (6 bases). This clonotype was sampled from a man aged 50-59 years in good health and CMV-seronegative. CDR3 nucleotide sequence: TGTGCCAGTAGTATAGGGCGGGACGGAGTTTACGAGCAGTACTTC. This sequence encodes CASSIGRDGVYEQYF.